This T cell receptor beta chain was documented in a study of blood T cell repertoires in COVID-19. Study-wide background: From T cells, B-cell-depleted T cells, or PBMCs came the material, which was cDNA or gDNA.

The CDR3 length is 14 residues. Deletions cut 4 bases from V and 5 bases from J, with 9 bases between. Germline V gene sequence: CDR1 LGHNT, CDR2 FRNRAP. The table came from immunoSEQ multiplex PCR; TCRdb's copy has only in-frame clones and leaves some out. The sample holds 200,000 to 250,000 clones; less than 85% are singletons and the top ten take around 1.8%. This clonotype originated in a man aged 55 to 70 who had recovered from COVID-19. The V call is TRBV12-5, the J call TRBJ1-6; D call uncertain. The sequenced sample consisted of PBMCs or T cells enriched from blood (not recorded which). CDR3 sequence: CASGSTPDNSPLHF. The DNA of the CDR3 is TGTGCTAGTGGTTCGACACCGGATAATTCACCCCTCCACTTT.